The present TCR beta chain was sequenced within a study of T cell responses to AZD1222 COVID-19 vaccine (dated by TCRdb to about 2021). Turning to the overall study: TCR sequencing covered 230 or so trial participants: 207 given two doses of AZD1222 and approximately 26 given two doses of MenACWY control vaccine. Enrollment into the trials was organized by age into subgroups of 18-55, 56-69 and 70-plus years, and those subgroups contained roughly 150, 30 and 60 TCR-sequenced participants, respectively. Study-wide conclusions, independent of this receptor: CD4 TCRs associated with the vaccine covered the entire spike protein, and the dominant responses were in regions 160-218 and 743-854. After two AZD1222 doses, both the breadth and the depth of spike-specific TCRs were significantly higher than at day 0 and than in MenACWY recipients. Only 5 to 7 AZD1222 recipients were SARS-CoV-2 seropositive at baseline, limiting conclusions about previously exposed vaccinees. Participants were mostly white British and included more females than males, and it was suggested by the authors that clonal diversity may have been underestimated. Reportedly, almost half of the unique spike-specific TCRs recognized epitopes lying outside the regions that are mutated in the B.1.351 and B.1.1.7 variants. Because no day 14 peak-response samples were available, repertoires were characterized only after the peak T cell response. In the small 56-69-year group, the increase in depth fell short of significance, most likely because of low power.

On this clone: There is no known antigen for this receptor. Base qualities are not recorded, but no much larger clone differs from it by a single base.

The CDR3 regions of human TCRbeta chains were analyzed by immunosequencing. The original methods were these. TCRs in the repertoires were compared against a reference library of SARS-CoV-2-specific TCRs that had been generated with the MIRA antigen-specificity platform. Breadth meant the fraction of unique TCRs that were SARS-CoV-2-associated, whereas depth meant the fraction of total T cells that were SARS-CoV-2-associated. Using the MIRA data, each spike-specific TCR was mapped to the spike region that the TCR reacts to and placed in a CD4 or CD8 class. Log10-transformed breadth and depth values were compared by one-way ANOVA with Sidak's multiple comparisons tests. TCRdb's version of the immuneACCESS table is confined to in-frame rearrangements and falls short of the full clone set. An unresolved V gene accounts for under half of the shortfall where checked; the remainder is of unknown origin. V, J and clone size reflect that table, while D and trimming were determined from the DNA. The sample includes tens of thousands of clones, with 92% observed a single time. The top ten clonotypes cover roughly 4.5% of the sample.

Clipping removes 2 bases from V and 5 bases from J, with 13 as the unmatched junction base count. Reading the germline V gene (reference sequence) gives CDR1 WNHNN and CDR2 SYGVQD. From cysteine to phenylalanine, the CDR3 is 18 amino acids long. This entry keeps only the CDR3 DNA: 54 bases, framed from base 1. The intended sense of this specimen's time point label: about 28 days (+/-7) after the second vaccine dose. AZD1222 recipients whose second dose came at about 4 weeks and those whose second dose came at about 12 weeks were combined into one group, since spike-specific TCR depth and breadth did not differ between the two schedules. The vaccinee samples were drawn from two UK trials, COV001 and COV002, one of which was a single-blind randomized controlled phase 2/3 trial testing AZD1222 (ChAdOx1 nCoV-19) in healthy adults. Trial participant PBMC samples were collected at day 0 and day 28 after the second dose for TCRbeta chain sequencing.

The sequenced sample was peripheral blood, obtained 28 days after the second AZD1222 dose. The source of this sequence is an adult who received the AZD1222 COVID-19 vaccine. The rearranged segments are TRBV10-1 and TRBJ2-7; TRBD2 lines up with 12 middle nucleotides. The DNA reads as follows: TGCGCCAGCAGTGAGAATATTGGACTAGCGGGAAAGGGAGACGAGCAGTACTTC. Its translation is CASSENIGLAGKGDEQYF.